A single sample gave rise to the 10 T cell receptor beta chains below, sequenced in a study of CXCR3-negative and CXCR3-positive naive CD8 T cells. Study-wide points: In CXCR3-positive naive cells, the TRB CDR3s were more hydrophobic than in CXCR3-negative naive cells.

TRB cDNA was prepared as libraries by UMI-labeled 5' RACE. After re-calling the 5' RACE reads, TCRdb lists one entry per CDR3 protein, DNA absent. The specimen's table records around 65,000 distinct CDR3 sequences. These receptors' antigens are unknown. The sequencing sample was made of naive CXCR3+ CD8+ T cells from blood. This sample's subset: CD45RO-CCR7+CD27+CD95- naive CD8+ T cells expressing CXCR3 (TNR3+). These receptors were obtained from a human donor in good health. Some clones in this sample may be carry-over from other donors' samples.

The rearrangement links TRBV27 to TRBJ2-3; TCRdb's assignment of TRBD2 cannot be checked, as there is no DNA. This CDR3 has 15 residues. Germline V gene lookup returns CDR1 MNHEY and CDR2 SMNVEV (reference sequence). The CDR3 reads CASSDTASGEVTQYF.

The chain employs TRBV29-1 and TRBJ2-7; TCRdb's D call of TRBD1 is untestable without DNA. In germline, CDR1 is SQVTM, CDR2 ANQGSEA. The CDR3 contains 14 residues. CDR3 residues: CSVEDLGLGYEQYF.

The V gene is TRBV6-2 or TRBV6-3, the J gene TRBJ1-1. The germline V gene has CDR1 MNHEY and CDR2 SVGEGT. The CDR3 consists of 17 residues. The CDR3 loop is CASSYSRSIAQNTEAFF.

This rearrangement joins TRBV29-1 to TRBJ1-1. CDR1 and CDR2 from the germline V gene are SQVTM and ANQGSEA. The length of the CDR3 is 14 residues. CDR3: CSVESSGWTGEAFF.

The genes are TRBV29-1 and TRBJ2-5; the D gene TCRdb calls, TRBD1, cannot be checked with no DNA. This CDR3 contains 13 residues. Germline V CDR1 and CDR2: SQVTM, ANQGSEA. CDR3 amino acids: CSVNRAVQETQYF.

J is TRBJ2-2 and V is TRBV24-1; TCRdb outputs TRBD1, but without DNA this stays unchecked. The CDR3 length is 13 residues. CDR1 is KGHDR and CDR2 is SFDVKD in the germline V gene. The CDR3 is CASELGGAGELFF.

V and J are TRBV11-1 and TRBJ2-7; as DNA is missing, the TRBD1 call by TCRdb cannot be tested. The germline CDR1 and CDR2 sequences are SGHAT and FQDESV (reference sequence). This CDR3 is 14 amino acids long. The CDR3 sequence is CASSVGRGKIEQYF.

The chain links TRBV4-3 to TRBJ1-4. Per the germline V gene, CDR1 is LGHNA and CDR2 is YSLEER. The CDR3 has 14 residues. Here the CDR3 reads CASSHDRTNEKLFF.

The chain links TRBV20-1 to TRBJ2-3; lacking DNA, the TRBD2 call made by TCRdb goes unchecked. CDR1 and CDR2 (germline): DFQATT, SNEGSKA (reference sequence). The CDR3 contains 18 residues. This chain's CDR3 is CSAREPSDGLARTDTQYF.

The gene calls are TRBV12-5 and TRBJ2-7; the D call from TCRdb, TRBD2, cannot be confirmed without DNA. Germline values: CDR1 LGHNT, CDR2 FRNRAP. CDR3 length: 17 residues. The CDR3 region is CASGLPPTGPNPYEQCF.